Sequencing of this T cell receptor (beta chain) was carried out in a study of ipilimumab plus nivolumab after autologous stem cell transplantation. Study as a whole: Typical patient got four to six ipilimumab doses and seven to nine nivolumab doses (median).

Method: immunoSEQ multiplex PCR; TCRdb's copy keeps in-frame clones and lacks some. The repertoire holds 84,000 or so clones, with 83% as singletons. Dosing: nivolumab 3 mg/kg IV, weeks 1, 4, 7, 10, then every two weeks to week 26. At least ten counts were recorded for this clone. Its specificity is unknown. Study results and limitations: Authors suggest TCR repertoire, Treg phenotype and gut microbiota support further study.

The specimen was PBMCs, collected in a trial of ipilimumab plus nivolumab as post-transplant consolidation. The receptor comes from a male donor with diffuse large B-cell lymphoma.

The CDR3 DNA is TGTGCCAGCAGCCAAGATAACCGCCAGGGCGACACTGAAGCTTTCTTT. Protein sequence: CASSQDNRQGDTEAFF. The V gene is TRBV4-2, the J gene TRBJ1-1; possibly TRBD1 for D (5 bases). Trimming removed 0 bases at V and 3 bases at J, with 14 bases between. Germline-derived CDR1 and CDR2 are LGHNA and YNFKEQ. This CDR3 is 16 amino acids long.